Detailed here is one T cell receptor (beta chain). The target antigen is unknown. There are 12 residues in the CDR3. Germline V CDR1 and CDR2: MGHRA, YSYEKL. The ends were cut back, 0 bases at V and 6 bases at J, with 6 bases in the middle. The record originates from a study of T cell responses to AZD1222 COVID-19 vaccine. Study-level information: Researchers grouped second doses given at about 4 or about 12 weeks into one pool. Study findings and constraints: Donor demographics were predominantly white British with a female majority; clonal diversity may be underestimated. Per reports, nearly half of all spike-specific TCRs target regions that are unmutated in variants.

Sequencing used immunoSEQ multiplex PCR; TCRdb keeps in-frame clones, though not all of them. The table includes just under 85,000 clones, more than 70% detected once. The input for sequencing was peripheral blood, taken on day 0 of AZD1222 vaccination. The sequence came from an adult in good health. This sequence joins TRBV4-1 and TRBJ2-7; no definite D call. The CDR3 region has the DNA TGCGCCAGCAGCCAAGATCGAGGCGAGCAGTACTTC. Translated, it gives CASSQDRGEQYF.